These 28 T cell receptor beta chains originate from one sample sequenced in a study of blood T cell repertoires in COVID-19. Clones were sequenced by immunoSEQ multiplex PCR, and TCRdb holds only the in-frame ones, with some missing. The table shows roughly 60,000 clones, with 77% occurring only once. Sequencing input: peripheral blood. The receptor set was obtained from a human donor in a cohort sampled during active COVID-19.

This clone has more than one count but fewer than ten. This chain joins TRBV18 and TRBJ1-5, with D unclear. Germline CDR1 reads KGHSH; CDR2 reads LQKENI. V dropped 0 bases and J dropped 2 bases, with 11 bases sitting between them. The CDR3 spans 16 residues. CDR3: CASSPPGDLGNQPQHF. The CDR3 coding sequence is TGTGCCAGCTCACCACCGGGAGATTTGGGCAATCAGCCCCAGCATTTT.

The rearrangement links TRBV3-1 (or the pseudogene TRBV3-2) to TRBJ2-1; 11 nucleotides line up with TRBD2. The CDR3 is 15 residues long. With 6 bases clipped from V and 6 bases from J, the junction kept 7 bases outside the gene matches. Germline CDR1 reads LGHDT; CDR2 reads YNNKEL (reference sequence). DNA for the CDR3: TGTGCCAGCAGACGGGGACTAGCGGCGAGCAATGAGCAGTTCTTC. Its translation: CASRRGLAASNEQFF.

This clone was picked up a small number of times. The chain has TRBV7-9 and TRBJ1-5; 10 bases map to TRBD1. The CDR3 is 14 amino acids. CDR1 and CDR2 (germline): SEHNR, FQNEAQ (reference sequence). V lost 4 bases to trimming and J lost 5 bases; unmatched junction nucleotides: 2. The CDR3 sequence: CASSSGQGDQPQHF. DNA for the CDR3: TGTGCCAGCAGCTCTGGACAGGGGGATCAGCCCCAGCATTTT.

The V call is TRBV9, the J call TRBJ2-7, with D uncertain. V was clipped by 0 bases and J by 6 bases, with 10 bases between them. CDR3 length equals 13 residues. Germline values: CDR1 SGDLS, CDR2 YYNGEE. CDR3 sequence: CASSVVGQGEQYF. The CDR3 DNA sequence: TGTGCCAGCAGCGTAGTGGGCCAAGGCGAGCAGTACTTC.

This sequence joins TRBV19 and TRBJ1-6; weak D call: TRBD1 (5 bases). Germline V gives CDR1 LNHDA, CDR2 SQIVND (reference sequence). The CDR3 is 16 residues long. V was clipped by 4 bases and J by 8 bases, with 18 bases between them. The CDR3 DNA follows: TGTGCCAGTAGTAGAAAGGGTACGGGAGGGGATTCACCCCTCCACTTT. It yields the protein CASSRKGTGGDSPLHF.

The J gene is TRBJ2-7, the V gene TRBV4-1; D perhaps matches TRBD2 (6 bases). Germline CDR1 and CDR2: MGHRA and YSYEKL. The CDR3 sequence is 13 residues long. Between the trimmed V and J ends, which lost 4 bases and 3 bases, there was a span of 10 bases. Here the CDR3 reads CASSLGLNYEQYF. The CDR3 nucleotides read TGCGCCAGCAGCCTGGGACTGAACTACGAGCAGTACTTC.

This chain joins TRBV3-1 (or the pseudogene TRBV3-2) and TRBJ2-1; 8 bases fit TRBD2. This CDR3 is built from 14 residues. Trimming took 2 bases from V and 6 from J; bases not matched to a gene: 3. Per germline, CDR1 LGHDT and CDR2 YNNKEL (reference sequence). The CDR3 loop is CASSQRTSSNEQFF. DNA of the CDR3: TGTGCCAGCAGCCAACGGACTAGCTCCAATGAGCAGTTCTTC.

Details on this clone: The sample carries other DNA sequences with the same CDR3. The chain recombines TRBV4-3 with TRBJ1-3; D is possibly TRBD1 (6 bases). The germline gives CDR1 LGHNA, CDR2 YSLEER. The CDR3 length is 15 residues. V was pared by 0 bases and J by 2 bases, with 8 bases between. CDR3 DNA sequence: TGCGCCAGCAGCCAAGACAGGGGCCCTGGAAACACCATATATTTT. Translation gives CASSQDRGPGNTIYF.

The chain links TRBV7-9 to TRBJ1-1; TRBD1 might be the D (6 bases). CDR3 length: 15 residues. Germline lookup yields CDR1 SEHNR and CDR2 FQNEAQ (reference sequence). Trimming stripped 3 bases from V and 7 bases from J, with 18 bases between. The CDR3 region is CASSLDFGQLHEAFF. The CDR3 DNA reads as TGTGCCAGCAGCTTGGACTTCGGACAGCTTCATGAAGCTTTCTTT.

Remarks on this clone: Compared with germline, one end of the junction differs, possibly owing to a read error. The CDR3 nucleotides read TGCAGTTTAAAGGCGGACACCATACTATTT. It yields the protein CSLKADTILF. The chain links TRBV20-1 to TRBJ1-1; D is possibly TRBD1 (5 bases). CDR1 is DFQATT, CDR2 SNEGSKA, per germline (reference sequence). The CDR3 covers 10 residues.

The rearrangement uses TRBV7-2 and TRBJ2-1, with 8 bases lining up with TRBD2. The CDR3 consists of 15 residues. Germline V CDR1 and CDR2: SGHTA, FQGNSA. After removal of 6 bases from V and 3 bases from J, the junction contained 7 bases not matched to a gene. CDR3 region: CASRTGLGGYNEQFF. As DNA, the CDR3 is TGTGCCAGCAGAACGGGACTAGGCGGCTACAATGAGCAGTTCTTC.

The CDR3 region has the DNA TGTGCCAGCAGCTCCCTTACAGATACGCAGTATTTT. This sequence encodes CASSSLTDTQYF. The rearrangement uses TRBV7-6 and TRBJ2-3; no clear D. The V and J ends lost 4 bases and 3 bases respectively, with 5 bases between them. This CDR3 contains 12 residues. In germline, CDR1 is SGHVS, CDR2 FNYEAQ. The variable domain in full, completed from reference TRBV7-6 and TRBJ2-3, reads GAGVSQSPRYKVTKRGQDVALRCDPISGHVSLYWYRQALGQGPEFLTYFNYEAQQDKSGLPNDRFSAERPEGSISTLTIQRTEQRDSAMYRCASSSLTDTQYFGPGTRLTVL.

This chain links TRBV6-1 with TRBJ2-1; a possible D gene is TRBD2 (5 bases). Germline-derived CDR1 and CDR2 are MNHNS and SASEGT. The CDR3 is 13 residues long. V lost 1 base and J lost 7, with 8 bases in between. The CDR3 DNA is TGTGCCAGCAGTGAAGTTGGGAGTAATGAGCAGTTCTTC. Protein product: CASSEVGSNEQFF.

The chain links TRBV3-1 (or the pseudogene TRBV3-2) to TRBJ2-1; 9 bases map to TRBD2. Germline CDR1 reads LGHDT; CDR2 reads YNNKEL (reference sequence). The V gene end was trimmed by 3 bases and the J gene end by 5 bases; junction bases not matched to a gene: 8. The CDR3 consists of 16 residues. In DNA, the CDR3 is TGTGCCAGCAGCCATTTTGCGGGAGGGCCGGACAATGAGCAGTTCTTC. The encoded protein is CASSHFAGGPDNEQFF.

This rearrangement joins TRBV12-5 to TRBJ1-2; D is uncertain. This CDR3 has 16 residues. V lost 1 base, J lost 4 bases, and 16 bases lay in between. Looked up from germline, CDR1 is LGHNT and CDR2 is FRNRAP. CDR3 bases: TGTGCTAGTGGTTTGGGGCGGCGGGGTGGAGGCTATGGCTACACCTTC. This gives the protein CASGLGRRGGGYGYTF. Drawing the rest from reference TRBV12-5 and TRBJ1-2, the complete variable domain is DARVTQTPRHKVTEMGQEVTMRCQPILGHNTVFWYRQTMMQGLELLAYFRNRAPLDDSGMPKDRFSAEMPDATLATLKIQPSEPRDSAVYFCASGLGRRGGGYGYTFGSGTRLTVV.

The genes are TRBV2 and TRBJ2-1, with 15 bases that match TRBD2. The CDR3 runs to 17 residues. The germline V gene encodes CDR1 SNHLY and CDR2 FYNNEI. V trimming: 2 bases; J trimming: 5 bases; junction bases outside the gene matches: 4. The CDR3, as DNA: TGTGCCAGCAGTGAAATGGGACTAGCGGGGGGAAACAATGAGCAGTTCTTC. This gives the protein CASSEMGLAGGNNEQFF.

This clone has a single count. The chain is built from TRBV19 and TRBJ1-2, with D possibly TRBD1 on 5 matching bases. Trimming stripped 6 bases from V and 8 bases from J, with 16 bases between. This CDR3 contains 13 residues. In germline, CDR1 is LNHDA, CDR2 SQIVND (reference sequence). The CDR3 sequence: CASSGGTPGGYTF. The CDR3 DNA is TGTGCCAGTAGCGGCGGGACTCCTGGGGGCTACACCTTC.

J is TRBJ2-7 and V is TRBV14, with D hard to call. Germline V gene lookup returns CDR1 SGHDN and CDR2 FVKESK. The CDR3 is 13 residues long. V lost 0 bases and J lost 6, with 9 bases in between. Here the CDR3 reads CASSQDSVREQYF. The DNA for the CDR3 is TGTGCCAGCAGCCAAGATAGTGTACGCGAGCAGTACTTC.

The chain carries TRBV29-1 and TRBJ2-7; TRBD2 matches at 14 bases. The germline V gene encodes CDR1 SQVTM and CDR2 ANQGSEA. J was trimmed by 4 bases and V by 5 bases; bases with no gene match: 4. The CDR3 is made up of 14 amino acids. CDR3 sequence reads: CSVQGTSGSYEQYF. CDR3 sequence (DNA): TGCAGCGTTCAAGGGACTAGCGGGAGTTACGAGCAGTACTTC.

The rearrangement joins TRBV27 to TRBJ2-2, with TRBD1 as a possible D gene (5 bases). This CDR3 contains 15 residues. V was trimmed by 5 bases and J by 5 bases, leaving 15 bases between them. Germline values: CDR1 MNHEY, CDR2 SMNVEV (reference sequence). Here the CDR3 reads CASSLSPGSTGELFF. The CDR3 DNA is TGTGCCAGCAGTCTTAGTCCAGGGTCTACCGGGGAGCTGTTTTTT.

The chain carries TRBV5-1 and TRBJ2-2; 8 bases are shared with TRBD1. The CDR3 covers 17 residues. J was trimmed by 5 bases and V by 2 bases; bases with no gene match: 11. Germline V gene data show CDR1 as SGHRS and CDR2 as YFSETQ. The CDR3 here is CASSLRGQGAGTGELFF. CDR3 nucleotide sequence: TGCGCCAGCAGCTTAAGAGGCCAGGGGGCTGGAACCGGGGAGCTGTTTTTT.

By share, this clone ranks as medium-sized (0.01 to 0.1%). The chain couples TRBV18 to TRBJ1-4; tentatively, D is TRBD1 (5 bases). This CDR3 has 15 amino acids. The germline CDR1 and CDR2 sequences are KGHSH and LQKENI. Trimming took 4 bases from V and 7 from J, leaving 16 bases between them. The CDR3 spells CASSLRTPLGEKLFF. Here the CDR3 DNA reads TGTGCCAGCTCACTTCGGACACCGTTAGGTGAAAAACTGTTTTTT.

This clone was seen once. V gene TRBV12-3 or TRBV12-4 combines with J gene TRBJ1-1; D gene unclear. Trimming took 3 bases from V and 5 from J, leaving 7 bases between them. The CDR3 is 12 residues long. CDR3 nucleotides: TGTGCCAGCAGTTTTCCGGGAACTGAAGCTTTCTTT. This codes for CASSFPGTEAFF.

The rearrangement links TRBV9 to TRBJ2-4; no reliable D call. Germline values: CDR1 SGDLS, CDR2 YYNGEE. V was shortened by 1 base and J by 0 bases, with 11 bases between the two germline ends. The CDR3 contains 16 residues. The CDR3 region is CASSVSAGLAKNIQYF. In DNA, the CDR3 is TGTGCCAGCAGCGTATCCGCAGGATTAGCCAAAAACATTCAGTACTTC.

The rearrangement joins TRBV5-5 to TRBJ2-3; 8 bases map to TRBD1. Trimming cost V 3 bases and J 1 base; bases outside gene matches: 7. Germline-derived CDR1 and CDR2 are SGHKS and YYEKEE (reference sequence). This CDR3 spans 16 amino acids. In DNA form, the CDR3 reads TGTGCCAGCAGCTCGCGGCAGGGGGCGCGCACAGATACGCAGTATTTT. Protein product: CASSSRQGARTDTQYF.

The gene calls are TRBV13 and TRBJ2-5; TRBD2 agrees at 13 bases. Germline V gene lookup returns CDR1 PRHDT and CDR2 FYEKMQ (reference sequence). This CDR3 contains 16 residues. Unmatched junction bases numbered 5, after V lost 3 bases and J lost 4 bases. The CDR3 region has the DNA TGTGCCAGCAGCTTGGGACTAGCGGGAAGGCGAGAGACCCAGTACTTC. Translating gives CASSLGLAGRRETQYF.

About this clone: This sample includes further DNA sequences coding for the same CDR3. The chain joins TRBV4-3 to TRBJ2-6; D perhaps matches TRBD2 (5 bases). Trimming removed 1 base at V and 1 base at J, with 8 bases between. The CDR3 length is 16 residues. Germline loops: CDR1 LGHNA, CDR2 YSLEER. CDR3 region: CASSQVGGSGANVLTF. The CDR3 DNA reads TGCGCCAGCAGCCAAGTCGGAGGATCTGGGGCCAACGTCCTGACTTTC.

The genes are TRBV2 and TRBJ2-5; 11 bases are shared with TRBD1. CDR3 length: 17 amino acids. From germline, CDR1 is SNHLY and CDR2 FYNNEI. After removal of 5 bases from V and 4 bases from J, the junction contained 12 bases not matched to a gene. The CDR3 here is CASSLLPGTGGLETQYF. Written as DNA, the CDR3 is TGTGCCAGCAGTCTTTTACCCGGGACAGGGGGTTTAGAGACCCAGTACTTC.